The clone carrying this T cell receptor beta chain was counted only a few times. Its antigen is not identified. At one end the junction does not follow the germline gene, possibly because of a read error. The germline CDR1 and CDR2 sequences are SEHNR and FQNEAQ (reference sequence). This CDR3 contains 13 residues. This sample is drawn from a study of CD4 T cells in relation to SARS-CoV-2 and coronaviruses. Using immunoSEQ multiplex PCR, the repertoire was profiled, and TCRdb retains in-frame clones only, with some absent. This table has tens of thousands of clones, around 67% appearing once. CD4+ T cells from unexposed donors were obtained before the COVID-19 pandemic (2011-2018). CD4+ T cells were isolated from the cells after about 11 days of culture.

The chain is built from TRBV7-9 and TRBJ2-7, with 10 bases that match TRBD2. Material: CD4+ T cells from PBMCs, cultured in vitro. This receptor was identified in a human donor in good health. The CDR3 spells CASSVGLAAPLDF. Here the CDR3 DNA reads TGTGCCAGCAGCGTTGGACTAGCGGCACCTTTGGACTTC. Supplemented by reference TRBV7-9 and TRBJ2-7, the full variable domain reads DTGVSQNPRHKITKRGQNVTFRCDPISEHNRLYWYRQTLGQGPEFLTYFQNEAQLEKSRLLSDRFSAERPKGSFSTLEIQRTEQGDSAMYLCASSVGLAAPLDFGPGTRLTVT.